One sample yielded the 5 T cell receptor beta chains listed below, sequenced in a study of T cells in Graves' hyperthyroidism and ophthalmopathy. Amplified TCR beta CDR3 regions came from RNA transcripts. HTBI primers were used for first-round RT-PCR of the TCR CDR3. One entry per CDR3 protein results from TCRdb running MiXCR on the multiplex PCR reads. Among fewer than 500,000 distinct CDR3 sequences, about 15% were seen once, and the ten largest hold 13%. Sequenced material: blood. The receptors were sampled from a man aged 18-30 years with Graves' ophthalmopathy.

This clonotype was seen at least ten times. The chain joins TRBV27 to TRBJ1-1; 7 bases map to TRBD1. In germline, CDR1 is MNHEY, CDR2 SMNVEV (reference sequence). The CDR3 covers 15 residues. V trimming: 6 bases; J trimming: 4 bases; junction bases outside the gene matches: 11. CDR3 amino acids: CASSRQGQAVTEAFF. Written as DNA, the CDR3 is TGTGCCAGCAGCCGACAGGGACAAGCGGTCACTGAAGCTTTCTTT.

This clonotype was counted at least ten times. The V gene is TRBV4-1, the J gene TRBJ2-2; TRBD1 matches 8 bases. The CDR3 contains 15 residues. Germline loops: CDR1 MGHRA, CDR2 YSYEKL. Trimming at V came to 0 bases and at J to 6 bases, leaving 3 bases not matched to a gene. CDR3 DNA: TGCGCCAGCAGCCAAGATAGGACAGGGCCCGGGGAGCTGTTTTTT. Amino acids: CASSQDRTGPGELFF.

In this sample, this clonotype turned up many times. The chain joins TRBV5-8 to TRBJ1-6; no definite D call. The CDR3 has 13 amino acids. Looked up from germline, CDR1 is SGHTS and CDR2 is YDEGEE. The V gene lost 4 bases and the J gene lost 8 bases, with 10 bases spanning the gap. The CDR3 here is CASSPQADSPLHF. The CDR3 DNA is TGTGCCAGCAGCCCCCAAGCCGATTCACCCCTCCACTTT. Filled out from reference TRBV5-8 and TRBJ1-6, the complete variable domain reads EAGVTQSPTHLIKTRGQQATLRCSPISGHTSVYWYQQALGLGLQFLLWYDEGEERNRGNFPPRFSGRQFPNYSSELNVNALELEDSALYLCASSPQADSPLHFGNGTRLTVT.

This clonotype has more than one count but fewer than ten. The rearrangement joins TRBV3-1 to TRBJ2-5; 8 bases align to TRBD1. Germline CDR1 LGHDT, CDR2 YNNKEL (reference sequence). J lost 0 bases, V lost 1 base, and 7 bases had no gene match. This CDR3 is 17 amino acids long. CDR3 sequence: CASSQAETGAYQETQYF. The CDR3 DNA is TGTGCCAGCAGCCAAGCCGAGACAGGGGCGTACCAAGAGACCCAGTACTTC.

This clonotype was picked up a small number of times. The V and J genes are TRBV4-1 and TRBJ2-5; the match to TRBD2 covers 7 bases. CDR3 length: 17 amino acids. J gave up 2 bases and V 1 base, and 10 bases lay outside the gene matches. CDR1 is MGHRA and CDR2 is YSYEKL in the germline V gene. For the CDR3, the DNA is TGCGCCAGCAGCCAAGGAAGGGGAGGCGGGAGTCAAGAGACCCAGTACTTC. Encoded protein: CASSQGRGGGSQETQYF.